Listed below are T cell receptor beta chains from one sample, sequenced in a study of T cells in Graves' hyperthyroidism and ophthalmopathy. TCRdb re-called the multiplex PCR reads through MiXCR, storing one row per CDR3 protein. The table shows hundreds of thousands of distinct CDR3 sequences, with approximately 16% occurring only once. The source material was blood. The receptors originated from a woman under 30 with Graves' ophthalmopathy. The CDR3 runs from the conserved cysteine through the conserved F or W. A D gene is named only where the DNA matches it firmly. Clone size is stated in some rows and not others, as once, few, many or a class when expanded.

J	size	D	V	CDR3	DNA
TRBJ2-1	many	TRBD2	TRBV5-8	CASTSKSGRGYNEQFF	TGTGCCAGCACCTCGAAAAGCGGGAGGGGGTACAATGAGCAGTTCTTC
TRBJ2-1	many	TRBD2	TRBV18	CASSQTSGTYNEQFF	TGTGCCAGCTCACAGACTAGCGGGACTTACAATGAGCAGTTCTTC
TRBJ2-1	many	TRBD1	TRBV20-1	CSARPGTGRFNEQFF	TGCAGTGCTAGACCCGGGACAGGGCGTTTCAATGAGCAGTTCTTC
TRBJ2-3	-	TRBD2	TRBV27	CASSPSSGRASTDTQYF	TGTGCCAGCAGCCCTTCTAGCGGGAGGGCTAGCACAGATACGCAGTATTTT
TRBJ1-5	many	TRBD1	TRBV6-5	CASSYSHRQGFSNQPQHF	TGTGCCAGCAGTTACTCCCACCGACAGGGTTTTAGCAATCAGCCCCAGCATTTT
TRBJ1-2	many	TRBD1	TRBV5-1	CASSPTGEISYGYTF	TGCGCCAGCAGCCCCACAGGGGAAATCTCCTATGGCTACACCTTC
TRBJ2-7	many	TRBD2	TRBV20-1	CSARVSGSYEQYF	TGCAGTGCTAGGGTTAGCGGGAGCTACGAGCAGTACTTC
TRBJ2-5	many	TRBD2	TRBV7-3	CASSPSGRRETQYF	TGTGCCAGCAGCCCGAGCGGGAGACGGGAGACCCAGTACTTC
TRBJ2-1	-	TRBD2	TRBV4-2	CASSQREGAKDEQFF	TGTGCCAGCAGCCAGCGGGAGGGGGCCAAAGATGAGCAGTTCTTC
TRBJ2-2	many	TRBD1	TRBV18	CASSRQGRSGELFF	TGTGCCAGCTCCCGACAGGGCCGGAGCGGGGAGCTGTTTTTT
TRBJ2-7	many	TRBD1	TRBV27	CASSLSWTGRIYLYEQYF	TGTGCCAGCAGTTTATCGTGGACAGGCCGTATTTACCTCTACGAGCAGTACTTC
TRBJ1-5	many	-	TRBV20-1	CSASPRQSNQPQHF	TGCAGTGCTAGTCCGAGGCAGAGCAATCAGCCCCAGCATTTT
TRBJ2-1	many	TRBD2	TRBV11-2	CASSRGGLYNEQFF	TGTGCCAGCAGTCGGGGGGGCCTCTACAATGAGCAGTTCTTC
TRBJ1-2	many	-	TRBV28	CASSLNALYGYTF	TGTGCCAGCAGTTTAAACGCGTTATATGGCTACACCTTC
TRBJ1-2	many	-	TRBV13	CASSLQHTGTQDGYTF	TGTGCCAGCAGCCTCCAGCACACCGGGACGCAAGATGGCTACACCTTC
TRBJ2-1	-	TRBD2	TRBV29-1	CSVCLIGTSGRPSSYNEQFF	TGCAGCGTCTGTTTGATCGGGACTAGCGGGAGGCCGAGCTCCTACAATGAGCAGTTCTTC
TRBJ2-1	few	-	TRBV27	CASSFEPLRNEQFF	TGTGCCAGCAGTTTTGAGCCCCTTCGGAATGAGCAGTTCTTC
TRBJ2-5	many	-	TRBV19	CASKPTVTQETQYF	TGTGCCAGTAAACCGACAGTCACCCAAGAGACCCAGTACTTC
TRBJ1-4	-	-	TRBV28	CASSLRQATNEKLFF	TGTGCCAGCTCACTCCGACAGGCAACTAATGAAAAACTGTTTTTT
TRBJ2-2	many	TRBD2	TRBV15	CATSRDRGSGRAVTGELFF	TGTGCCACCAGCAGAGATCGCGGTAGCGGGAGGGCCGTCACCGGGGAGCTGTTTTTT
TRBJ2-7	-	TRBD2	TRBV20-1	CSARSGLAGDPSYEQYF	TGCAGTGCTAGGTCAGGACTAGCGGGAGATCCCTCCTACGAGCAGTACTTC
TRBJ2-3	many	-	TRBV24-1	CATSDRTGYTDTQYF	TGTGCCACCAGTGACCGGACCGGATACACAGATACGCAGTATTTT
TRBJ2-1	many	-	TRBV24-1	CATSDRQAHLYNEQFF	TGTGCCACCAGTGACCGACAGGCTCATCTATACAATGAGCAGTTCTTC
TRBJ2-2	many	-	TRBV20-1	CSARGVANPHGGELFF	TGCAGTGCTAGAGGGGTGGCGAACCCCCATGGCGGGGAGCTGTTTTTT
TRBJ2-1	many	TRBD1	TRBV7-9	CASSPGQRVYNEQFF	TGTGCCAGCAGCCCGGGACAGAGGGTGTACAATGAGCAGTTCTTC
TRBJ2-7	many	-	TRBV5-1	CASSFGGTYEQYF	TGTGCCAGCAGTTTCGGCGGTACCTACGAGCAGTACTTC
TRBJ2-2	many	TRBD2	TRBV10-2	CASSESIASGSAGELFF	TGCGCCAGCAGTGAGTCGATAGCTAGCGGGAGTGCCGGGGAGCTGTTTTTT
TRBJ2-3	-	TRBD2	TRBV11-2	CASSSPWYSVGGSVDTQYF	TGTGCCAGCAGCTCACCCTGGTATAGTGTTGGCGGGAGTGTAGATACGCAGTATTTT
TRBJ2-1	-	TRBD2	TRBV5-4	CASRLAGGNLNEQFF	TGTGCCAGCAGACTAGCGGGAGGGAATCTCAATGAGCAGTTCTTC
TRBJ2-7	-	TRBD2	TRBV20-1	CSAERGLAGAGYEQYF	TGCAGTGCCGAAAGGGGACTAGCGGGAGCCGGGTACGAGCAGTACTTC
TRBJ2-4	many	TRBD2	TRBV5-1	CASSQGLAGNIQYF	TGCGCCAGCAGCCAGGGACTAGCGGGAAACATTCAGTACTTC
TRBJ1-2	many	-	TRBV5-8	CASSPDTEPNYGYTF	TGTGCCAGCAGCCCAGACACCGAACCTAACTATGGCTACACCTTC
TRBJ2-5	many	-	TRBV7-9	CASSLAASLIAYQETQYF	TGTGCCAGCAGCTTAGCGGCCAGCCTTATAGCGTACCAAGAGACCCAGTACTTC
TRBJ2-1	few	TRBD2	TRBV29-1	CSVSYPGTSGKEQFF	TGCAGCGTCTCCTACCCCGGGACTAGCGGGAAAGAGCAGTTCTTC
TRBJ2-1	many	TRBD2	TRBV25-1	CASSVQTSGGYNEQFF	TGTGCCAGCAGTGTCCAAACTAGCGGGGGTTACAATGAGCAGTTCTTC
TRBJ1-1	many	-	TRBV6-1	CASSDIWRKAFF	TGTGCCAGCAGTGACATATGGAGGAAGGCTTTCTTT
TRBJ2-5	-	TRBD2	TRBV7-2	CASSSGTSGGNQETQYF	TGTGCCAGCAGCTCTGGGACTAGCGGGGGGAACCAAGAGACCCAGTACTTC
TRBJ1-2	many	-	TRBV2	CASSPGTRNYGYTF	TGTGCCAGTAGCCCCGGGACAAGGAACTATGGCTACACCTTC
TRBJ2-3	-	-	TRBV5-4	CASSLEGSPTDTQYF	TGTGCCAGCAGCTTGGAGGGATCACCAACGGATACGCAGTATTTT
TRBJ2-7	-	TRBD2	TRBV7-9	CASSPPETSGGDEQYF	TGTGCCAGCAGCCCCCCAGAGACTAGCGGGGGGGACGAGCAGTACTTC
TRBJ1-5	many	-	TRBV5-8	CASSWGLGPQHF	TGTGCCAGCAGCTGGGGCTTGGGGCCCCAGCATTTT
TRBJ1-2	many	-	TRBV30	CAWSRSHGYTF	TGTGCCTGGAGCCGATCCCATGGCTACACCTTC
TRBJ2-1	many	-	TRBV7-2	CASSPPAPSPYNEQFF	TGTGCCAGCAGCCCCCCGGCCCCGAGTCCCTACAATGAGCAGTTCTTC
TRBJ2-3	many	TRBD2	TRBV5-1	CASSSRLAHRTDTQYF	TGCGCCAGCAGCTCCAGACTAGCCCACCGCACAGATACGCAGTATTTT
TRBJ1-1	many	TRBD1	TRBV11-2	CASSLVRGRTEAFF	TGTGCCAGCAGCTTAGTAAGGGGGCGCACTGAAGCTTTCTTT
TRBJ2-7	many	TRBD2	TRBV11-1	CASSLAEFEAGEYEQYF	TGTGCCAGCAGCTTAGCGGAATTTGAAGCGGGGGAGTACGAGCAGTACTTC
TRBJ2-1	many	-	TRBV2	CASSEGRSYNEQFF	TGTGCCAGCAGCGAGGGCCGCTCCTACAATGAGCAGTTCTTC
TRBJ2-3	many	TRBD2	TRBV28	CASSLRGASGRTDTQYF	TGTGCCAGCAGTTTAAGGGGGGCTAGCGGGCGCACAGATACGCAGTATTTT
TRBJ1-1	few	-	TRBV28	CASRSTGNGRWGLNTEAFF	TGTGCCAGCAGATCTACCGGCAATGGGCGTTGGGGTTTGAACACTGAAGCTTTCTTT
TRBJ2-5	many	TRBD1	TRBV4-1	CASSHGTGQRETQYF	TGCGCCAGCAGCCATGGGACAGGCCAAAGGGAGACCCAGTACTTC
TRBJ1-4	many	-	TRBV12-3/TRBV12-4	CASSPNEKLFF	TGTGCCAGCAGTCCAAATGAAAAACTGTTTTTT
TRBJ2-3	-	-	TRBV7-2	CASSLLQYTDTQYF	TGTGCCAGCAGCTTACTACAGTACACAGATACGCAGTATTTT
TRBJ1-1	many	-	TRBV2	CASRFRGGNTEAFF	TGTGCCAGCAGGTTCAGGGGTGGGAACACTGAAGCTTTCTTT
TRBJ2-5	many	-	TRBV20-1	CSAGTRETQYF	TGCAGTGCTGGGACGAGGGAGACCCAGTACTTC
TRBJ2-7	-	-	TRBV2	CASSEQNYEQYF	TGTGCCAGCAGTGAACAGAACTACGAGCAGTACTTC
TRBJ1-5	many	-	TRBV6-1	CASGGGVPQHF	TGTGCCAGCGGTGGAGGAGTACCCCAGCATTTT
TRBJ2-1	many	-	TRBV7-9	CASSSPRRGRQLGTNEQFF	TGTGCCAGCAGCTCTCCTAGGCGGGGGCGCCAGCTCGGGACCAATGAGCAGTTCTTC